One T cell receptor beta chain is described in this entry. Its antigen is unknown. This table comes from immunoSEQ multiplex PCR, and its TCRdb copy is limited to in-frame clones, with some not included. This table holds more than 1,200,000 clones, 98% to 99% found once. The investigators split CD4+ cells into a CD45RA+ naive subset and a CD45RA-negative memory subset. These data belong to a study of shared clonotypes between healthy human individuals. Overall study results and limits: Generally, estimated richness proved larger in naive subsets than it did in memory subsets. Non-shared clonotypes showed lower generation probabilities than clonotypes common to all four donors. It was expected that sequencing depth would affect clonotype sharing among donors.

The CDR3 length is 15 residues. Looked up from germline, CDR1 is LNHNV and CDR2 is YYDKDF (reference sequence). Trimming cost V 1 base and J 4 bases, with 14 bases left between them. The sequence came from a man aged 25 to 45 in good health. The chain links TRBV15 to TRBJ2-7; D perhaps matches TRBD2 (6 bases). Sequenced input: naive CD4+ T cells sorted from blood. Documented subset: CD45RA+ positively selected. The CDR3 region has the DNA TGTGCCACCAGCAGAGCGGGCGGACTACGGTACGAGCAGTACTTC. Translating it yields CATSRAGGLRYEQYF.